This T cell receptor (beta chain) was recorded in a study of shared clonotypes between healthy human individuals. The CDR3 has 13 amino acids. Per germline, CDR1 LNHDA and CDR2 SQIVND (reference sequence). V was pared by 5 bases and J by 0 bases, with 5 bases between. Only CD45RO-negative cells positively selected for CCR7 counted as naive CD8 cells, so terminally differentiated effector memory CD45RA+ cells were excluded. Method: immunoSEQ multiplex PCR; TCRdb's copy keeps in-frame clones and lacks some. This sample has around 1,900,000 clones, with 90% to 95% found just once. This TCR came from a man between 18 and 35 years old in good health. Some clones in this sample may be carry-over from other donors' samples. The gene calls are TRBV19 and TRBJ1-5, with D unresolved. Sample: naive CD8+ T cells from PBMCs. CDR3 sequence: CASSRNSNQPQHF. For the CDR3, the DNA is TGTGCCAGTAGTCGCAATAGCAATCAGCCCCAGCATTTT.